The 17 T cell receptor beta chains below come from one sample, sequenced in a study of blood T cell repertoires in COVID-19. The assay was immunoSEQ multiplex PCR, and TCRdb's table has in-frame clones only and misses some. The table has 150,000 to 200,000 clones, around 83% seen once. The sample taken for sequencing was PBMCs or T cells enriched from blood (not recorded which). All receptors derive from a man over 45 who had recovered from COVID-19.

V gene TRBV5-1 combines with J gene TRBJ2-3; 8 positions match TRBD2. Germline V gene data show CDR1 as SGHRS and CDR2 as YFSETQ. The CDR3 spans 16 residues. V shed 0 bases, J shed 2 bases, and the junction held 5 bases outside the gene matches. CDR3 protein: CASSLGLAGTTDTQYF. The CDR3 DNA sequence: TGCGCCAGCAGCTTGGGTCTAGCGGGTACCACAGATACGCAGTATTTT.

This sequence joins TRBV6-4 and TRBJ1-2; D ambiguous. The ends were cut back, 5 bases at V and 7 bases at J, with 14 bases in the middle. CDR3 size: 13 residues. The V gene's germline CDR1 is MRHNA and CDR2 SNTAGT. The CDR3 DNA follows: TGTGCCAGCAGTCGGACCGTCCGGGGTGGCTACACCTTC. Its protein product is CASSRTVRGGYTF.

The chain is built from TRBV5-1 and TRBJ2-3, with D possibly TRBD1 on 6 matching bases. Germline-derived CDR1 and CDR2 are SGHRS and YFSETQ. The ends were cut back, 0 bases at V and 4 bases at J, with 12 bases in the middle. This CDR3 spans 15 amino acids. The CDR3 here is CASSLEAGVPDTQYF. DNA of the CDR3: TGCGCCAGCAGCTTGGAGGCAGGGGTTCCAGATACGCAGTATTTT. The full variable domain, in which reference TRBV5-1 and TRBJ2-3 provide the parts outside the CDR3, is KAGVTQTPRYLIKTRGQQVTLSCSPISGHRSVSWYQQTPGQGLQFLFEYFSETQRNKGNFPGRFSGRQFSNSRSEMNVSTLELGDSALYLCASSLEAGVPDTQYFGPGTRLTVL.

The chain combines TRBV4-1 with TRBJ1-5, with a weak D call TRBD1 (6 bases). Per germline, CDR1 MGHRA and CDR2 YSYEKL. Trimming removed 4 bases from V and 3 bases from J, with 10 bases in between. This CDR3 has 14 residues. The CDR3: CASSRGPLNQPQHF. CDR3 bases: TGCGCCAGCAGCCGGGGGCCGCTCAATCAGCCCCAGCATTTT.

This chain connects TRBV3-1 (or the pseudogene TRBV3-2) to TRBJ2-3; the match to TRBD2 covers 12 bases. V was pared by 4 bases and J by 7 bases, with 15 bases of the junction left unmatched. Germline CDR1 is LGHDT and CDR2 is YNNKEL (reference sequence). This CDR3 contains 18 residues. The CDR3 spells CASSPPRVLAGGRYTQYF. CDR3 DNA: TGTGCCAGCAGCCCTCCAAGGGTTCTAGCGGGGGGGCGTTATACGCAGTATTTT.

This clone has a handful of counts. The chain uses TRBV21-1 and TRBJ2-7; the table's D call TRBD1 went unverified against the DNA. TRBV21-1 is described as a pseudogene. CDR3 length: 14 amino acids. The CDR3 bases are TGTGCCAGCAGCAAATGGGGACAGGCCTACGAGCAGTACTTC. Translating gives CASSKWGQAYEQYF.

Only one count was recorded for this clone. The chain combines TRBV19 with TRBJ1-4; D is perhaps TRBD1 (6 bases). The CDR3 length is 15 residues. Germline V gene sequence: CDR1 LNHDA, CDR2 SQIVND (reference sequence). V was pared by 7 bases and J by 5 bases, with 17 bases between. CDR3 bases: TGTGCCAGTAACCCCCGAAGGACAGAAAATGAAAAACTGTTTTTT. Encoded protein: CASNPRRTENEKLFF.

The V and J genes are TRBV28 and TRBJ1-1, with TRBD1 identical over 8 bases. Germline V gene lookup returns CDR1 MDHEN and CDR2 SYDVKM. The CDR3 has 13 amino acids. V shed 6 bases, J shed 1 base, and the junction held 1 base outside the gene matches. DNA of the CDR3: TGTGCCAGCAGAACAGGGGGGAACACTGAAGCTTTCTTT. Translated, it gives CASRTGGNTEAFF. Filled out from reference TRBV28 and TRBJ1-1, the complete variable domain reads DVKVTQSSRYLVKRTGEKVFLECVQDMDHENMFWYRQDPGLGLRLIYFSYDVKMKEKGDIPEGYSVSREKKERFSLILESASTNQTSMYLCASRTGGNTEAFFGQGTRLTVV.

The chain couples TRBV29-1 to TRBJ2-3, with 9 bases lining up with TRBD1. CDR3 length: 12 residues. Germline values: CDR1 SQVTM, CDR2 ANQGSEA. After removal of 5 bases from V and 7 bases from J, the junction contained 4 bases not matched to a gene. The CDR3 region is CSVTGGANTQYF. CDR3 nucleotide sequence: TGCAGCGTTACAGGGGGCGCGAATACGCAGTATTTT.

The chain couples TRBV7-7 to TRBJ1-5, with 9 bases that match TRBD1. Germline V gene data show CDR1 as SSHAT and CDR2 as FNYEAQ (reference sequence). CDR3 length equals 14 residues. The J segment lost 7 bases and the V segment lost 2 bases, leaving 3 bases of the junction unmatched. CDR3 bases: TGTGCCAGCAGCTTATACAGGGGGCTGCAGCCCCAGCATTTT. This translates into CASSLYRGLQPQHF. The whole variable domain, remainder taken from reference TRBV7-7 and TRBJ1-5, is GAGVSQSPRYKVTKRGQDVTLRCDPISSHATLYWYQQALGQGPEFLTYFNYEAQPDKSGLPSDRFSAERPEGSISTLTIQRTEQRDSAMYRCASSLYRGLQPQHFGDGTRLSIL.

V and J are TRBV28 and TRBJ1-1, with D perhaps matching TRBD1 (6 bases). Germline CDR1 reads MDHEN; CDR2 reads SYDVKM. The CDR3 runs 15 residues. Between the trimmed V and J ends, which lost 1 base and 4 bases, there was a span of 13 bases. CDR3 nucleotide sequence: TGTGCCAGCAGTTTATCCCCTGCCAGGGGCACTGAAGCTTTCTTT. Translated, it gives CASSLSPARGTEAFF.

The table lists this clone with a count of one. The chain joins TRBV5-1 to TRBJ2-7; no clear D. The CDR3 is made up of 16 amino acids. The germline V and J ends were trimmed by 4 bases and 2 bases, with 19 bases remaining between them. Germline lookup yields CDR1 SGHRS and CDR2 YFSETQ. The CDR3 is CASSVFGPPRTYEQYF. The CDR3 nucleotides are TGCGCCAGCAGCGTTTTTGGGCCACCTCGGACCTACGAGCAGTACTTC.

CDR3 sequence (DNA): TGTGCCAGCAAATTCGACAGGGGCGGGAATTCACCCCTCCACTTT. Its protein is CASKFDRGGNSPLHF. The V and J genes are TRBV2 and TRBJ1-6; 8 positions match TRBD1. CDR3 length: 15 amino acids. The V and J ends lost 7 bases and 7 bases, in that order; junction bases with no gene match: 9. Germline-derived CDR1 and CDR2 are SNHLY and FYNNEI.

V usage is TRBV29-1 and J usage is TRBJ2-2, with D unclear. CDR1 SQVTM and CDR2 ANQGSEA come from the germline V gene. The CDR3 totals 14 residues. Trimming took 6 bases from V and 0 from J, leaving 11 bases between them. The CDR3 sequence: CSVSPTTNTGELFF. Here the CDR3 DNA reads TGCAGCGTCTCCCCGACAACGAACACCGGGGAGCTGTTTTTT.

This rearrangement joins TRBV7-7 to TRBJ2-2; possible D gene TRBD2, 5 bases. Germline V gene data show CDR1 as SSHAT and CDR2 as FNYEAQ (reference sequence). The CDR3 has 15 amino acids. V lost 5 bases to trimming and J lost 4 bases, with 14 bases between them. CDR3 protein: CASSPGIVSTGELFF. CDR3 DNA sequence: TGTGCCAGCAGCCCGGGAATAGTAAGCACCGGGGAGCTGTTTTTT. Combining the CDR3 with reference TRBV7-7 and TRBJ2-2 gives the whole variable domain GAGVSQSPRYKVTKRGQDVTLRCDPISSHATLYWYQQALGQGPEFLTYFNYEAQPDKSGLPSDRFSAERPEGSISTLTIQRTEQRDSAMYRCASSPGIVSTGELFFGEGSRLTVL.

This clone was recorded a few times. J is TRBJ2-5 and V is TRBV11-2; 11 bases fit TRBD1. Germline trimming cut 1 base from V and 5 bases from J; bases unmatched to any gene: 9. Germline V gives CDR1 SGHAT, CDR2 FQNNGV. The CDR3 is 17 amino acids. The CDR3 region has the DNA TGTGCCAGCAGCTTAGGTTACCGGGACAGGGGGTTGGAGACCCAGTACTTC. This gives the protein CASSLGYRDRGLETQYF.

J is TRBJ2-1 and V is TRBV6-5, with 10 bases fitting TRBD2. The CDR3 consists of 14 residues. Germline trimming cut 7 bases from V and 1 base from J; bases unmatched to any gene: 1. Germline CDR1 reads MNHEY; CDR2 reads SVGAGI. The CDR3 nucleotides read TGTGCCAGCAATAGCGGGGGGTCCTACAATGAGCAGTTCTTC. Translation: CASNSGGSYNEQFF.